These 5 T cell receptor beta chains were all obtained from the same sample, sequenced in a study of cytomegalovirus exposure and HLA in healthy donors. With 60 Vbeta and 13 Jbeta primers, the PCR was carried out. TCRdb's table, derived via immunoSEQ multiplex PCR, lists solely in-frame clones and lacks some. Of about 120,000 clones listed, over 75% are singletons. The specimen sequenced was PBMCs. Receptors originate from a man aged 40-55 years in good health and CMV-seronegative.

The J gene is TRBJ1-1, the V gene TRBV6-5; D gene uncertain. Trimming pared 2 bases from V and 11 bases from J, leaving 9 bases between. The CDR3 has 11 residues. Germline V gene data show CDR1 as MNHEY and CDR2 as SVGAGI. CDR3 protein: CASSYLQRAFF. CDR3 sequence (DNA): TGTGCCAGCAGTTACCTACAGCGGGCTTTCTTT.

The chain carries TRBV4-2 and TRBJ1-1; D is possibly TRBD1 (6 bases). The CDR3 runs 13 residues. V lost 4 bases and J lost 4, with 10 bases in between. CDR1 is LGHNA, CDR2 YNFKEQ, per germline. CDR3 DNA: TGTGCCAGCAGCCCCACGGACAGCACTGAAGCTTTCTTT. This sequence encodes CASSPTDSTEAFF.

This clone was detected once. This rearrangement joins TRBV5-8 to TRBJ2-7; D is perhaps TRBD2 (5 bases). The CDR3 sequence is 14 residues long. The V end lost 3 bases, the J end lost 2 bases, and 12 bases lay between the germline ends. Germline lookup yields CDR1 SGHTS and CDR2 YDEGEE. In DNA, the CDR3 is TGTGCCAGCAGCTCCCGGAGGAGGACCTACGAGCAGTACTTC. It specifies CASSSRRRTYEQYF.

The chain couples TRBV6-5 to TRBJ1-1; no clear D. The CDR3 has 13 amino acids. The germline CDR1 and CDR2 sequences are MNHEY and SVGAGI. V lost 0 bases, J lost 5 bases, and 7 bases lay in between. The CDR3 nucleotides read TGTGCCAGCAGTTACTCGAGGGAAACTGAAGCTTTCTTT. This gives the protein CASSYSRETEAFF.

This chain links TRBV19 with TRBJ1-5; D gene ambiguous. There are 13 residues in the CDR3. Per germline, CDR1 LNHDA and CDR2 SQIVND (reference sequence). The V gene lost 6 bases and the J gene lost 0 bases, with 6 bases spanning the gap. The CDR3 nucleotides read TGTGCCAGTAGGGACTATAGCAATCAGCCCCAGCATTTT. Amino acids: CASRDYSNQPQHF.